These 7 T cell receptor beta chains originate from one sample sequenced in a study of long-term antiretroviral therapy in people with HIV. At the survey level, the v3.0 immunoSEQ assay was run. The table came from immunoSEQ multiplex PCR; TCRdb's copy has only in-frame clones and leaves some out. The table includes around 21,000 clones, around four fifths detected once. This sample comprised unsorted PBMCs, obtained about 4 years after starting antiretroviral therapy. The receptors originated from a man aged 18 to 35 with HIV.

The gene calls are TRBV23-1 and TRBJ1-6; weak D call: TRBD1 (6 bases). TRBV23-1 is an ORF, with its function uncertain. V lost 7 bases to trimming and J lost 6 bases, with 16 bases between them. The CDR3 spans 15 residues. In nucleotides, the CDR3 is TGCGCCAGCATGGGGGCGGGGACCCTTAATTCACCCCTCCACTTT. Translating gives CASMGAGTLNSPLHF.

The chain joins TRBV9 to TRBJ2-1; D might be TRBD2 (6 bases). Germline assignment: CDR1 SGDLS and CDR2 YYNGEE. Trimming pared 3 bases from V and 8 bases from J, leaving 15 bases between. The CDR3 is 14 residues long. The CDR3: CASSAGLPGDEQFF. The CDR3 nucleotides read TGTGCCAGCAGCGCGGGACTCCCCGGCGATGAGCAGTTCTTC.

The DNA of the CDR3 is TGCGCCAGCAGCCAGGACAGGGGGCTGCACACTGAAGCTTTCTTT. Translating gives CASSQDRGLHTEAFF. The V and J genes are TRBV4-1 and TRBJ1-1, with 11 positions matching TRBD1. V shed 3 bases and J 3 bases; nucleotides not matched to a gene: 3. Germline V lookup: CDR1 MGHRA, CDR2 YSYEKL. The CDR3 consists of 15 residues.

This rearrangement joins TRBV28 to TRBJ2-3, with a weak D call TRBD2 (5 bases). The CDR3 extends over 15 amino acids. CDR1 MDHEN and CDR2 SYDVKM come from the germline V gene. Trimming took 3 bases from V and 5 from J, leaving 15 bases between them. In DNA, the CDR3 is TGTGCCAGCAGTTTTGTCCTAGCAGGAGGAGATACGCAGTATTTT. Protein sequence: CASSFVLAGGDTQYF.

This clone has only a few counts. The chain couples TRBV19 to TRBJ1-1; 10 bases are a match to TRBD1. The CDR3 is 17 amino acids. V lost 3 bases, J lost 6 bases, and 13 bases stayed unmatched. Germline V lookup: CDR1 LNHDA, CDR2 SQIVND (reference sequence). DNA of the CDR3: TGTGCCAGTAGTATGATCCTAGGACAGGGGGTAATCTCTGAAGCTTTCTTT. It is translated as CASSMILGQGVISEAFF.

The chain uses TRBV19 and TRBJ1-3; D remains ambiguous. The V and J ends lost 2 bases and 2 bases respectively, with 10 bases between them. The V gene's germline CDR1 is LNHDA and CDR2 SQIVND (reference sequence). The length of the CDR3 is 15 residues. The CDR3, as DNA: TGTGCCAGTAGTATATGGACGAACGCTGGAAACACCATATATTTT. Translating gives CASSIWTNAGNTIYF.

This CDR3 reads CASSFEGEDIQYF. The CDR3 bases are TGTGCCAGCAGCTTTGAAGGGGAGGACATTCAGTACTTC. The chain couples TRBV5-6 to TRBJ2-4, with D perhaps matching TRBD2 (6 bases). There are 13 residues in the CDR3. V was cut by 2 bases and J by 8 bases, with 11 bases left in between. The V gene's germline CDR1 is SGHDT and CDR2 YYEEEE.